Below, one T cell receptor beta chain is given with its context. Its antigen remains unknown. Sampling of blood occurred at baseline, cycle 4 day 1, and cycle 7 day 1. This CDR3 spans 15 amino acids. Trimming left V 3 bases short and J 5 bases short, with 13 bases between. Germline V gene data show CDR1 as KGHSH and CDR2 as LQKENI. Clones were sequenced by immunoSEQ multiplex PCR, and TCRdb holds only the in-frame ones, with some missing. The top ten hold around 0.55% of the sample, which has about 120,000 clones, around 89% seen once. These data are taken from a study of OX40 agonist ivuxolimab in advanced cancers. Notes on the study in general: Expanded clones were, on average, more numerous among CD8+ T cells than CD4+.

The chain combines TRBV18 with TRBJ1-4; no clear D. Material: CD4+ or CD8+ T cells sorted from blood, obtained in a trial of the OX40 agonist ivuxolimab. This sequence was found in an adult with an advanced solid tumor such as melanoma, head and neck, liver or kidney cancer. CDR3: CASSPETAQNEKLFF. DNA for the CDR3: TGTGCCAGCTCACCGGAGACGGCCCAGAATGAAAAACTGTTTTTT.